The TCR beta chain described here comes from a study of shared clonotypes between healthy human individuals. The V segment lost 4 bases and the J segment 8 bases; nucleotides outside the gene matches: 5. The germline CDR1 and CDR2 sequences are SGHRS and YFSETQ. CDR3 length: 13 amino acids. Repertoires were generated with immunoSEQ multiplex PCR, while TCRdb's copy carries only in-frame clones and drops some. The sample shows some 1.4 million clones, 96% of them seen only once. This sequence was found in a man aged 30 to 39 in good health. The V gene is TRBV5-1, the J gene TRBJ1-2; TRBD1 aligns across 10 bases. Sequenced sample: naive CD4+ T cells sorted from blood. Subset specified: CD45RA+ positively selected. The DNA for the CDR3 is TGCGCCAGCAGCCCCCGGGACAGGGGAGGCTACACCTTC. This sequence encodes CASSPRDRGGYTF.